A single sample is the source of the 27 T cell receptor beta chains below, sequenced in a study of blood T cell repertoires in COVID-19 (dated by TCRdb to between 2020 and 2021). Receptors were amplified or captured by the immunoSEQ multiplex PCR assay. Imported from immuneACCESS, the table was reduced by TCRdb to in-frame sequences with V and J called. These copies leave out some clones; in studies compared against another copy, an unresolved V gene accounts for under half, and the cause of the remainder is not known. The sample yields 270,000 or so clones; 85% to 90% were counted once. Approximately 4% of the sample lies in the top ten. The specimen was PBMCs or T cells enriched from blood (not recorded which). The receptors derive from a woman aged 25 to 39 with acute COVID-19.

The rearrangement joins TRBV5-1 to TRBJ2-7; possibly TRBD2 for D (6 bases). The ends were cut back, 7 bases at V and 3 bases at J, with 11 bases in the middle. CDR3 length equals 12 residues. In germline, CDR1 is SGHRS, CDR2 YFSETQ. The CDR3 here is CASGFGGYEQYF. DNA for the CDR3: TGCGCCAGCGGATTCGGGGGCTACGAGCAGTACTTC.

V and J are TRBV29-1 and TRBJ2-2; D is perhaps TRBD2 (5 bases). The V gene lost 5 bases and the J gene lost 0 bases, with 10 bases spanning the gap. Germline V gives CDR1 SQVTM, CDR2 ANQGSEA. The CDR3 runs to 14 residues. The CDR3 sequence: CSVSLAANTGELFF. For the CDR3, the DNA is TGCAGCGTTAGCCTAGCCGCGAACACCGGGGAGCTGTTTTTT.

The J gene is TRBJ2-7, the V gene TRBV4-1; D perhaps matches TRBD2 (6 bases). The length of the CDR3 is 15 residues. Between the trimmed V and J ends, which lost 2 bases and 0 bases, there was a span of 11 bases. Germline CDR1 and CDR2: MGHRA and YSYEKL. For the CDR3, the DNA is TGCGCCAGCAGCCAACGGGACTCCGGCTCCTACGAGCAGTACTTC. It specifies CASSQRDSGSYEQYF.

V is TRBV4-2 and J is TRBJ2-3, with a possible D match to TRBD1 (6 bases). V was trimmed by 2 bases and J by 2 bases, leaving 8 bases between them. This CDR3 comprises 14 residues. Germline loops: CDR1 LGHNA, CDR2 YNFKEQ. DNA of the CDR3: TGTGCCAGCAGCCAAAGGGACAACACAGATACGCAGTATTTT. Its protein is CASSQRDNTDTQYF.

CDR3 nucleotides: TGCGCCAGCAGCCAAGAGCGGGGTTTGGGGTATGGCTACACCTTC. This codes for CASSQERGLGYGYTF. V gene TRBV4-1 combines with J gene TRBJ1-2; no definite D call. CDR3 length equals 15 residues. CDR1 and CDR2 from the germline V gene are MGHRA and YSYEKL. Deletions cut 0 bases from V and 5 bases from J, with 13 bases between.

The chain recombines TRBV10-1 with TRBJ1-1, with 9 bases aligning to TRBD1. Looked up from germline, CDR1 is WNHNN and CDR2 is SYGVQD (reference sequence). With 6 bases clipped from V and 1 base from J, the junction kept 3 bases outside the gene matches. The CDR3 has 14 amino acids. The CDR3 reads CASRGQGRNTEAFF. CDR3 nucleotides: TGCGCCAGCAGAGGACAGGGGCGGAACACTGAAGCTTTCTTT.

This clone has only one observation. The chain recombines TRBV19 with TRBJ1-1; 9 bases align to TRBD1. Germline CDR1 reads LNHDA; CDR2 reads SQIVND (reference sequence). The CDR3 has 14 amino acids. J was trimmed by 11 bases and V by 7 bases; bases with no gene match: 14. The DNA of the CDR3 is TGTGCCAGTATCCCGGGACAGGGATTCTCGGTGGCTTTCTTT. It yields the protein CASIPGQGFSVAFF.

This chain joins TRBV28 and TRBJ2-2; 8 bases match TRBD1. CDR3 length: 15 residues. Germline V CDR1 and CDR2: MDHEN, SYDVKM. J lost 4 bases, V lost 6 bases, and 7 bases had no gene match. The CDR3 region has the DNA TGTGCCAGCAGCTCGGGACAGGAGTTCACCGGGGAGCTGTTTTTT. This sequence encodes CASSSGQEFTGELFF.

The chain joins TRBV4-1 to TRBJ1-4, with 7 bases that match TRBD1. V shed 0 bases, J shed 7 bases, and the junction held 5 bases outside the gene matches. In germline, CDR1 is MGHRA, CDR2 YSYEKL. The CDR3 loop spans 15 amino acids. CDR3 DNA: TGCGCCAGCAGCCAAGAACAGGGGTCAAGTGAAAAACTGTTTTTT. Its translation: CASSQEQGSSEKLFF.

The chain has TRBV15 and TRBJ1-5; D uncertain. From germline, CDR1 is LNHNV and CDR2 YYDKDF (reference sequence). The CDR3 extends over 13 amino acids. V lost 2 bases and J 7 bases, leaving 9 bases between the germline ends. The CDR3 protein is CATSRLFVQPQHF. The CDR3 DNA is TGTGCCACCAGCAGACTTTTCGTACAGCCCCAGCATTTT.

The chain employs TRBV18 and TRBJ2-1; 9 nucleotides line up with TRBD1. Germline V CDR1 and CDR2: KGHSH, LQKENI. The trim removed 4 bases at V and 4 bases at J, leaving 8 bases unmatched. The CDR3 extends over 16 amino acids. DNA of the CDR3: TGTGCCAGCTCACGAAATCCGGGACAGGGATACAATGAGCAGTTCTTC. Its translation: CASSRNPGQGYNEQFF.

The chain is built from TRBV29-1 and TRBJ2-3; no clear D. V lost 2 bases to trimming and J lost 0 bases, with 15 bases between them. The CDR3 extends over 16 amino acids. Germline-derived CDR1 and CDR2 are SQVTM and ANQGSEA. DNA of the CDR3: TGCAGCGTTGAACCATTGACATACACAAGCACAGATACGCAGTATTTT. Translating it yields CSVEPLTYTSTDTQYF.

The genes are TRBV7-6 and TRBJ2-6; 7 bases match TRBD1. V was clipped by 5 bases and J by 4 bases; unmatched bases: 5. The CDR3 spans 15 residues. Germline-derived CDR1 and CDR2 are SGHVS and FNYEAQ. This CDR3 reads CASSRTGDGANVLTF. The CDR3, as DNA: TGTGCCAGCAGCCGAACAGGGGACGGGGCCAACGTCCTGACTTTC.

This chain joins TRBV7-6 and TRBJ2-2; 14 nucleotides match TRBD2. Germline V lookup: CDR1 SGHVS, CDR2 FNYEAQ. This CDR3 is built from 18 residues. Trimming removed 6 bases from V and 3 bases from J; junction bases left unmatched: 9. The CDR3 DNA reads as TGTGCCAGCAGGACGGGACTAGCGGGAGTAACGTACACCGGGGAGCTGTTTTTT. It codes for CASRTGLAGVTYTGELFF.

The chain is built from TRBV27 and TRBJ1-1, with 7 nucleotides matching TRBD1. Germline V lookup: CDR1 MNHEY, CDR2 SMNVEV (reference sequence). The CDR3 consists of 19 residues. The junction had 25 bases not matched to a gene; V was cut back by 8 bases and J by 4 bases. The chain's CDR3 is CASHHLPGATGWKGTEAFF. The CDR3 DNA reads TGTGCCAGCCACCATCTACCCGGTGCGACAGGGTGGAAGGGCACTGAAGCTTTCTTT.

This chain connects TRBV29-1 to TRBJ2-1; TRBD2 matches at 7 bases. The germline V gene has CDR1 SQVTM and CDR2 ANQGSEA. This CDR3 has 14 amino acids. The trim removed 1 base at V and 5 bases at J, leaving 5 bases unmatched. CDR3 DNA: TGCAGCGTTGAAGCGGGGCTAGCGGACAATGAGCAGTTCTTC. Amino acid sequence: CSVEAGLADNEQFF.

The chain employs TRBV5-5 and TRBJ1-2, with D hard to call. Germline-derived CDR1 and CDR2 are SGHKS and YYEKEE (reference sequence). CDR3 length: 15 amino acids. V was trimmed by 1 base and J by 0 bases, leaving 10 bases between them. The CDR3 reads CASSLISDANYGYTF. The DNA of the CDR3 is TGTGCCAGCAGCTTGATATCAGATGCTAACTATGGCTACACCTTC.

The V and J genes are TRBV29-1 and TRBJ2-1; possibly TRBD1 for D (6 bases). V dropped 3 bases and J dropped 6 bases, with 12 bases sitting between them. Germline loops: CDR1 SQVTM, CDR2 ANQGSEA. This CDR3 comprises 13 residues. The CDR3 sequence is CSVDQQGFNEQFF. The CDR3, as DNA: TGCAGCGTTGACCAGCAGGGGTTCAATGAGCAGTTCTTC.

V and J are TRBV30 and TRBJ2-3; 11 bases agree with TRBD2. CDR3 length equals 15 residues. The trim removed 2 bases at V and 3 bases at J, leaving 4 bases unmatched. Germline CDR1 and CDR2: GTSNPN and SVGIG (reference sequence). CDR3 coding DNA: TGTGCCTGGAGTCCGGGACTAGCGGATACAGATACGCAGTATTTT. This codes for CAWSPGLADTDTQYF.

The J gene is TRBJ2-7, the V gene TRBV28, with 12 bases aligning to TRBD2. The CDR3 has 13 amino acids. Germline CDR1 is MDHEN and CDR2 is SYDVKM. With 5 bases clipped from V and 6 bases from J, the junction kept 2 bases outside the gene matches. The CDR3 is CASSLAGGIEQYF. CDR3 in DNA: TGTGCCAGCAGTCTAGCGGGAGGGATCGAGCAGTACTTC.

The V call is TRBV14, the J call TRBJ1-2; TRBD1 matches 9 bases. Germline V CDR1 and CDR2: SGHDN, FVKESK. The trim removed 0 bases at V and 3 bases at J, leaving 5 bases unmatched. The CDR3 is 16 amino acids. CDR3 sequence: CASSQEQGARYYGYTF. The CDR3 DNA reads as TGTGCCAGCAGCCAAGAACAGGGGGCGCGGTACTATGGCTACACCTTC. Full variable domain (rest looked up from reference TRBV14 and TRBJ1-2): EAGVTQFPSHSVIEKGQTVTLRCDPISGHDNLYWYRRVMGKEIKFLLHFVKESKQDESGMPNNRFLAERTGGTYSTLKVQPAELEDSGVYFCASSQEQGARYYGYTFGSGTRLTVV.

The CDR3 coding sequence is TGCGCCAGCAGCCTAGCGGAGCACACCGGGGAGCTGTTTTTT. The encoded protein is CASSLAEHTGELFF. This chain links TRBV4-1 with TRBJ2-2, with a weak D call TRBD2 (6 bases). Germline-derived CDR1 and CDR2 are MGHRA and YSYEKL. The CDR3 is 14 amino acids. Trimming stripped 4 bases from V and 3 bases from J, with 9 bases between.

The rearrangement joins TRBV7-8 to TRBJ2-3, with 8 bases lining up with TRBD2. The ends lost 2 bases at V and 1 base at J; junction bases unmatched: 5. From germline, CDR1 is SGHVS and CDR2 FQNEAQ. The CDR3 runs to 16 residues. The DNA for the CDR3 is TGTGCCAGCAGCTTAAGCGCTAGCGGGCGCACAGATACGCAGTATTTT. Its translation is CASSLSASGRTDTQYF. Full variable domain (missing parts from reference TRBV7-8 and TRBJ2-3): GAGVSQSPRYKVAKRGQDVALRCDPISGHVSLFWYQQALGQGPEFLTYFQNEAQLDKSGLPSDRFFAERPEGSVSTLKIQRTQQEDSAVYLCASSLSASGRTDTQYFGPGTRLTVL.

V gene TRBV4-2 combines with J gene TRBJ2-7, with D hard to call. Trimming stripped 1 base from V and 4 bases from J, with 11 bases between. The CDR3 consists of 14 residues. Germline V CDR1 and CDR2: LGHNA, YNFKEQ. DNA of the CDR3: TGTGCCAGCAGCCAAGTTTCGGGTAAATACGAGCAGTACTTC. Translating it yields CASSQVSGKYEQYF.

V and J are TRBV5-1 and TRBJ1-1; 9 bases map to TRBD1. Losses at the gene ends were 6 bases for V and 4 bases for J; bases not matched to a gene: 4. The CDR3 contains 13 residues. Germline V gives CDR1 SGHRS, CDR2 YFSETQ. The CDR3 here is CASTPGQGTEAFF. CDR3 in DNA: TGCGCCAGCACCCCGGGACAGGGCACTGAAGCTTTCTTT.

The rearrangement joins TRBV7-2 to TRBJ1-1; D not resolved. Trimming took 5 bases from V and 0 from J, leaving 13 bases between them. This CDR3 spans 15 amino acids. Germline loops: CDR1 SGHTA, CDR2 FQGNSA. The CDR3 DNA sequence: TGTGCCAGCAGCCCAACCGAGAGCTTGAACACTGAAGCTTTCTTT. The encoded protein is CASSPTESLNTEAFF.

The CDR3 sequence is CASSLGQGPSPLHF. CDR3 DNA: TGTGCCAGCAGCTTGGGGCAGGGTCCTTCACCCCTCCACTTT. V usage is TRBV13 and J usage is TRBJ1-6, with D tentatively TRBD1 (5 bases). V lost 3 bases and J 9 bases, leaving 12 bases between the germline ends. The CDR3 has 14 residues. Per the germline V gene, CDR1 is PRHDT and CDR2 is FYEKMQ (reference sequence). Full variable domain (missing parts from reference TRBV13 and TRBJ1-6): AAGVIQSPRHLIKEKRETATLKCYPIPRHDTVYWYQQGPGQDPQFLISFYEKMQSDKGSIPDRFSAQQFSDYHSELNMSSLELGDSALYFCASSLGQGPSPLHFGNGTRLTVT.